Presented here are 2 T cell receptor beta chains from one specimen sequenced in a study of blood T cells in healthy people across ages. PCR was performed a second time for roughly 7 to 12 cycles using a sample-barcoded 5' primer and a J-beta primer mix. Each CDR3 protein gets one entry after TCRdb re-called the 5' RACE reads with MiXCR. This table holds around 700,000 distinct CDR3 sequences, 25% found once. These data were also filed under a second study, of T cells of mothers and their children.

Sequencing was carried out using blood. Receptors were obtained from a boy between 10 and 17 years old in good health.

The chain is built from TRBV6-2 or TRBV6-3 and TRBJ2-1; 13 bases are a match to TRBD2. V trimming: 5 bases; J trimming: 9 bases; junction bases outside the gene matches: 10. The CDR3 is made up of 16 amino acids. Per the germline V gene, CDR1 is MNHEY and CDR2 is SVGEGT. The CDR3 region has the DNA TGTGCCAGCAGTCGACCCCCGGGACTAGCGGGATTTGAGCAGTTCTTC. Translation gives CASSRPPGLAGFEQFF.

This sequence joins TRBV12-3 or TRBV12-4 and TRBJ2-5; maybe TRBD1 (5 bases). Deletions cut 6 bases from V and 2 bases from J, with 16 bases between. The CDR3 sequence is 15 residues long. The CDR3 is CASRSRIGEQETQYF. Here the CDR3 DNA reads TGTGCCAGCAGGTCTAGGATAGGGGAACAAGAGACCCAGTACTTC.